The subject of this entry is one TCR beta chain. This entry is derived from a study of blood T cell repertoires in COVID-19. Study as a whole: The United States, Italy and Spain were the sources of the acute and convalescent COVID-19 samples. PBMCs, B-cell-depleted T cells, or T cells were the source of the cDNA or gDNA that made up the material.

This table comes from immunoSEQ multiplex PCR, and its TCRdb copy is limited to in-frame clones, with some not included. The table includes about 160,000 clones, more than 60% detected once. The CDR3 length is 14 residues. Germline V gene lookup returns CDR1 SNHLY and CDR2 FYNNEI. Trimming at V came to 8 bases and at J to 4 bases, leaving 8 bases not matched to a gene. The TCR comes from a man between 60 and 70 years old with acute or convalescent COVID-19. The V and J genes are TRBV2 and TRBJ1-5; 7 bases agree with TRBD1. Sequencing was carried out using peripheral blood. This CDR3 reads CASGGTDGNQPQHF. In nucleotides, the CDR3 is TGTGCCAGCGGCGGGACAGATGGAAATCAGCCCCAGCATTTT.